A single sample gave rise to the 12 T cell receptor beta chains below, sequenced in a study of identical twins. A single record per CDR3 protein comes from TCRdb applying MiXCR to the 5' RACE reads. The sample lists about 490,000 distinct CDR3 sequences, 13% to 15% occurring once. This sample also appeared in a second study, on yellow fever vaccine responses in identical twins.

The sample consisted of CD4+ T cells sorted from blood. The receptors originated from a woman aged 18-29 years in good health.

This clonotype was counted a few times. The J gene is TRBJ2-1, the V gene TRBV20-1; no clear D gene. CDR3 length: 11 amino acids. The V gene's germline CDR1 is DFQATT and CDR2 SNEGSKA (reference sequence). Trimming shortened V by 8 bases and J by 6 bases, and 11 bases separated the two germline ends. CDR3 nucleotides: TGCAGTCCGCTCCGAGGCAATGAGCAGTTCTTC. It encodes CSPLRGNEQFF.

The chain employs TRBV6-5 and TRBJ2-1; the match to TRBD2 covers 8 bases. V was pared by 4 bases and J by 4 bases, with 9 bases of the junction left unmatched. The CDR3 has 16 residues. Germline V gene sequence: CDR1 MNHEY, CDR2 SVGAGI. The CDR3 protein is CASSSQLAASYNEQFF. For the CDR3, the DNA is TGTGCCAGCAGTTCCCAACTAGCGGCATCTTACAATGAGCAGTTCTTC.

This clonotype has a handful of counts. The J gene is TRBJ2-1, the V gene TRBV2; 12 nucleotides align to TRBD1. This CDR3 spans 15 amino acids. V lost 5 bases and J lost 8; bases outside the gene matches: 7. Germline V gene data show CDR1 as SNHLY and CDR2 as FYNNEI. Here the CDR3 DNA reads TGTGCCAGCAGTCTCGGGACAGGGGGCTCGGATGAGCAGTTCTTC. The encoded protein is CASSLGTGGSDEQFF.

This clonotype has just a few counts. CDR3 loop: CASSLALTEKLFF. Written as DNA, the CDR3 is TGTGCCAGCAGCTTAGCCTTAACCGAAAAACTGTTTTTT. The chain carries TRBV7-7 and TRBJ1-4; D unresolved. Between the trimmed V and J ends, which lost 0 bases and 8 bases, there was a span of 7 bases. Germline V gene data show CDR1 as SSHAT and CDR2 as FNYEAQ (reference sequence). The CDR3 is 13 amino acids.

This clonotype has more than one count but fewer than ten. The rearrangement links TRBV3-1 to TRBJ1-6; TRBD1 matches 7 bases. The V gene's germline CDR1 is LGHDT and CDR2 YNNKEL (reference sequence). Trimming took 3 bases from V and 9 from J; bases not matched to a gene: 2. The CDR3 consists of 13 residues. CDR3 nucleotides: TGTGCCAGCAGCCAGTACAGGGGTTCACCCCTCCACTTT. It yields the protein CASSQYRGSPLHF. Complete variable domain (other parts from reference TRBV3-1 and TRBJ1-6): DTAVSQTPKYLVTQMGNDKSIKCEQNLGHDTMYWYKQDSKKFLKIMFSYNNKELIINETVPNRFSPKSPDKAHLNLHINSLELGDSAVYFCASSQYRGSPLHFGNGTRLTVT.

The chain combines TRBV20-1 with TRBJ2-1; 8 bases are shared with TRBD2. CDR1 DFQATT and CDR2 SNEGSKA come from the germline V gene (reference sequence). The CDR3 sequence is 14 residues long. Trimming cost V 1 base and J 10 bases; bases outside gene matches: 9. The CDR3 DNA is TGCAGTGCTAGAGTAGTAGCGGGGAGTTGGGAGCAGTTCTTC. Its protein is CSARVVAGSWEQFF.

This clonotype was observed a handful of times. This sequence joins TRBV5-5 and TRBJ1-1; 7 nucleotides align to TRBD1. V lost 5 bases, J lost 3 bases, and 4 bases stayed unmatched. The CDR3 contains 13 residues. Per the germline V gene, CDR1 is SGHKS and CDR2 is YYEKEE (reference sequence). CDR3 amino acids: CASRPGGDTEAFF. The CDR3 DNA reads as TGTGCCAGCAGGCCAGGGGGGGACACTGAAGCTTTCTTT.

The rearrangement joins TRBV4-2 to TRBJ2-1; 8 nucleotides line up with TRBD2. V lost 0 bases to trimming and J lost 3 bases; unmatched junction nucleotides: 7. Germline assignment: CDR1 LGHNA and CDR2 YNFKEQ. The CDR3 has 17 residues. The CDR3 nucleotides read TGTGCCAGCAGCCAAGAAGGGATAGCGGGGATCTACAATGAGCAGTTCTTC. Translating gives CASSQEGIAGIYNEQFF.

The chain joins TRBV5-1 to TRBJ2-1, with D perhaps TRBD2 (6 bases). The germline V and J ends were trimmed by 6 bases and 5 bases, with 15 bases remaining between them. In germline, CDR1 is SGHRS, CDR2 YFSETQ. The CDR3 sequence is 14 residues long. DNA for the CDR3: TGCGCCAGCAAGTTAGCGGAGGGGCACAATGAGCAGTTCTTC. The encoded protein is CASKLAEGHNEQFF.

This clonotype has a handful of counts. V usage is TRBV29-1 and J usage is TRBJ2-7, with TRBD2 matching 12 bases. Trimming removed 4 bases from V and 0 bases from J; junction bases left unmatched: 4. This CDR3 contains 15 residues. Germline V gene sequence: CDR1 SQVTM, CDR2 ANQGSEA. CDR3 sequence (DNA): TGCAGCGTTGGACTAGCGGGGGACAGCTCCTACGAGCAGTACGTC. Its translation: CSVGLAGDSSYEQYV.

This CDR3 is CASSPTGVSGELFF. For the CDR3, the DNA is TGTGCCAGCAGCCCGACGGGGGTAAGCGGGGAGCTGTTTTTT. This chain uses TRBV12-3 or TRBV12-4 with TRBJ2-2; D possibly corresponds to TRBD2 (6 bases). The germline V and J ends were trimmed by 6 bases and 7 bases, with 15 bases remaining between them. This CDR3 is built from 14 residues.

The chain employs TRBV20-1 and TRBJ1-5, with D unresolved. V was cut by 3 bases and J by 3 bases, with 21 bases left in between. CDR1 DFQATT and CDR2 SNEGSKA come from the germline V gene (reference sequence). This CDR3 region has 17 residues. Here the CDR3 DNA reads TGCAGTGCTAGGATCGCCGGGCTTAGAGGCGACAATCAGCCCCAGCATTTT. Amino acids: CSARIAGLRGDNQPQHF.